A single sample gave rise to the 17 T cell receptor beta chains below, sequenced in a study of spatial heterogeneity in lung cancer. Time point of the sample: sample taken at primary tumor resection. Unsorted whole RNA from tumor, nontumor lung or frozen PBMC underwent sequencing. TCRdb fed the 5' RACE reads into MiXCR, producing one record per CDR3 protein. The sample includes about 50,000 distinct CDR3 sequences, around 7.6% of them seen just once. This specimen consisted of PBMCs, obtained at surgery. These receptors were collected from a female donor with early-stage non-small cell lung cancer.

The chain has TRBV19 and TRBJ2-5, with unresolved D. In germline, CDR1 is LNHDA, CDR2 SQIVND (reference sequence). The V end lost 4 bases, the J end lost 2 bases, and 14 bases lay between the germline ends. The CDR3 contains 15 residues. The DNA of the CDR3 is TGTGCCAGTAGTAACTTACTTATGAAGCAAGAGACCCAGTACTTC. The encoded protein is CASSNLLMKQETQYF.

The chain carries TRBV5-1 and TRBJ2-5; no reliable D call. The CDR3 covers 14 residues. V was shortened by 0 bases and J by 4 bases, with 10 bases between the two germline ends. Germline loops: CDR1 SGHRS, CDR2 YFSETQ. The CDR3 nucleotides are TGCGCCAGCAGCTTGGACCCCCGCGGAGAGACCCAGTACTTC. Amino acid sequence: CASSLDPRGETQYF.

This clonotype was seen a handful of times. The gene calls are TRBV27 and TRBJ1-1, with TRBD1 matching over 8 bases. Germline CDR1 is MNHEY and CDR2 is SMNVEV (reference sequence). Trimming took 3 bases from V and 1 from J; bases not matched to a gene: 7. This CDR3 spans 16 amino acids. CDR3 bases: TGTGCCAGCAGTTTTTGGACAGGGAGAGGGAACACTGAAGCTTTCTTT. Translated: CASSFWTGRGNTEAFF.

DNA of the CDR3: TGCGCCAGCAGCCTATGGACGGGCGAGACCCAGTACTTC. Translating it yields CASSLWTGETQYF. The genes are TRBV4-3 and TRBJ2-5; no clear D. The V gene lost 4 bases and the J gene lost 5 bases, with 11 bases spanning the gap. This CDR3 has 13 amino acids. Germline V gene lookup returns CDR1 LGHNA and CDR2 YSLEER.

This clonotype occurred a few times. This sequence may be a read error, since a much larger clone differs from it by one base. The chain is built from TRBV4-3 and TRBJ2-7, with D perhaps matching TRBD2 (5 bases). The CDR3 spans 15 residues. Deletions cut 4 bases from V and 5 bases from J, with 18 bases between. Germline-derived CDR1 and CDR2 are LGHNA and YSLEER. CDR3 DNA sequence: TGCGCCAGCAGCCGTCAGACTGGGAGTTCCGACGAGCAGTACTTC. The encoded protein is CASSRQTGSSDEQYF.

This clonotype was detected a few times. The chain couples TRBV28 to TRBJ2-2, with D perhaps TRBD1 (5 bases). This CDR3 comprises 16 residues. V lost 8 bases and J 4 bases, leaving 20 bases between the germline ends. Per germline, CDR1 MDHEN and CDR2 SYDVKM. This CDR3 is CASRITQGAGTGELFF. CDR3 bases: TGTGCCAGCCGAATCACCCAGGGCGCCGGCACCGGGGAGCTGTTTTTT.

This clonotype came up a few times. The chain couples TRBV5-6 to TRBJ1-2, with D possibly being TRBD1 (5 bases). The germline CDR1 and CDR2 sequences are SGHDT and YYEEEE. The V and J ends lost 7 bases and 8 bases respectively, with 21 bases between them. The CDR3 consists of 14 residues. This CDR3 reads CASLLPGRGDGYTF. CDR3 sequence (DNA): TGTGCCAGCCTCCTCCCTGGTCGAGGGGACGGCTACACCTTC.

In its sample, this clonotype was seen many times. The V gene is TRBV12-3 or TRBV12-4, the J gene TRBJ1-2, with a possible D match to TRBD1 (6 bases). V lost 7 bases and J 2 bases, leaving 11 bases between the germline ends. The CDR3 runs 13 residues. CDR3 nucleotide sequence: TGTGCCAGCAACATCGACAGGAACTATGGCTACACCTTC. It translates to CASNIDRNYGYTF.

Regarding this clonotype: Its ends do not fully match the called genes, so a read error is possible. The chain recombines TRBV30 with TRBJ2-3; possible D gene TRBD1, 6 bases. CDR3 length: 16 amino acids. Germline V gene data show CDR1 as GTSNPN and CDR2 as SVGIG (reference sequence). CDR3 region: CAWSSQGQISIDTQYF. The CDR3 DNA is TGTGCCTGGAGTTCTCAGGGGCAAATTAGCATAGATACGCAGTATTTT.

This clonotype was counted at least ten times. The chain recombines TRBV9 with TRBJ2-3; 10 bases agree with TRBD2. V was clipped by 5 bases and J by 4 bases; unmatched bases: 13. The CDR3 has 17 amino acids. Germline V CDR1 and CDR2: SGDLS, YYNGEE. CDR3 amino acids: CASRPMASGGEPDTQYF. CDR3 nucleotide sequence: TGTGCCAGCAGACCTATGGCGAGCGGGGGGGAACCAGATACGCAGTATTTT.

The chain employs TRBV11-3 and TRBJ2-2; D not resolved. Germline-derived CDR1 and CDR2 are SGHNT and YENEEA. The V end was cut by 5 bases, the J end by 0 bases, with 10 bases between. This CDR3 region has 15 residues. The CDR3 loop reads CASSQVNANTGELFF. CDR3 nucleotides: TGTGCCAGCAGCCAAGTCAACGCGAACACCGGGGAGCTGTTTTTT.

This clonotype has only a few counts. The gene calls are TRBV30 and TRBJ2-5, with 8 bases that match TRBD2. Germline V CDR1 and CDR2: GTSNPN, SVGIG (reference sequence). The CDR3 consists of 14 residues. The trim removed 1 base at V and 2 bases at J, leaving 3 bases unmatched. The CDR3 region is CAWSGSGGQETQYF. As DNA, the CDR3 is TGTGCCTGGAGTGGGTCGGGGGGGCAAGAGACCCAGTACTTC.

The table lists this clonotype with a few counts. The V gene is TRBV19, the J gene TRBJ1-2, with D possibly being TRBD1 (6 bases). Trimming left V 5 bases short and J 4 bases short, with 17 bases between. This CDR3 spans 15 amino acids. The germline CDR1 and CDR2 sequences are LNHDA and SQIVND (reference sequence). CDR3 DNA sequence: TGTGCCAGTAGTCGGACGGTGCAGGGGTTCTATGGCTACACCTTC. This sequence encodes CASSRTVQGFYGYTF.

This clonotype was seen a few times. The CDR3 sequence: CASSLGTVQETQYF. As DNA, the CDR3 is TGTGCCAGCAGCCTGGGGACAGTCCAAGAGACCCAGTACTTC. The chain uses TRBV7-9 and TRBJ2-5, with TRBD1 matching 7 bases. The trim removed 5 bases at V and 1 base at J, leaving 4 bases unmatched. The CDR3 covers 14 residues. Germline CDR1 is SEHNR and CDR2 is FQNEAQ (reference sequence).

This clonotype was detected a few times. The chain uses TRBV27 and TRBJ1-1; tentatively, D is TRBD1 (6 bases). This CDR3 has 14 amino acids. Deletions cut 2 bases from V and 5 bases from J, with 12 bases between. The V gene's germline CDR1 is MNHEY and CDR2 SMNVEV (reference sequence). The CDR3 DNA sequence: TGTGCCAGCAGTTTAATTCGGGGGGCAACTGAAGCTTTCTTT. This sequence encodes CASSLIRGATEAFF.

This clonotype was seen more than once but under ten times. The gene calls are TRBV27 and TRBJ2-7; TRBD1 matches 7 bases. The V gene end was trimmed by 5 bases and the J gene end by 0 bases; junction bases not matched to a gene: 7. This CDR3 is built from 15 residues. The germline CDR1 and CDR2 sequences are MNHEY and SMNVEV (reference sequence). The CDR3 loop is CASSPTGQISYEQYF. The CDR3 DNA follows: TGTGCCAGCAGTCCCACGGGACAGATCTCCTACGAGCAGTACTTC.

This clonotype has more than one count but fewer than ten. V and J are TRBV4-3 and TRBJ1-5; the match to TRBD1 covers 9 bases. CDR3 length: 16 residues. CDR1 and CDR2 from the germline V gene are LGHNA and YSLEER. The V segment lost 5 bases and the J segment 6 bases; nucleotides outside the gene matches: 11. The DNA of the CDR3 is TGCGCCAGCAGCGAACCACCGGGACAGGGTAGTCAGCCCCAGCATTTT. Amino acid sequence: CASSEPPGQGSQPQHF.